This T cell receptor beta chain was observed in a study of OX40 agonist ivuxolimab in advanced cancers. The method was immunoSEQ multiplex PCR; TCRdb's version includes in-frame clones alone and lacks a portion of them. Of roughly 68,000 clones detected, 86% appear once; the ten largest clones hold 8% to 10%. This clone occurred a few times. The CDR3 covers 13 residues. V shed 5 bases and J 6 bases; nucleotides not matched to a gene: 3. Germline-derived CDR1 and CDR2 are SGHNT and YENEEA. The rearrangement links TRBV11-3 to TRBJ1-2; 10 bases match TRBD1. The TCR comes from an adult with an advanced solid tumor such as melanoma, head and neck, liver or kidney cancer. The input for sequencing was CD4+ or CD8+ T cells sorted from blood, taken in a trial of the OX40 agonist ivuxolimab. CDR3 coding DNA: TGTGCCAGCAGCCCGGACAGGGGGAATGGCTACACCTTC. Its protein is CASSPDRGNGYTF.